This T cell receptor (beta chain) was obtained from a study of blood T cell repertoires in COVID-19. Across the whole study: There were acute and convalescent COVID-19 samples, and they came from the United States, Italy and Spain.

Libraries were prepared by immunoSEQ multiplex PCR; TCRdb keeps only in-frame clonotypes and omits some of them. The table records 150,000 to 200,000 clones, 60% to 80% of them present only once. V lost 2 bases and J 0 bases, leaving 9 bases between the germline ends. Germline V gene data show CDR1 as SEHNR and CDR2 as FQNEAQ (reference sequence). The CDR3 length is 15 residues. The sample taken for sequencing was peripheral blood. The genes are TRBV7-9 and TRBJ2-3, with a possible D match to TRBD1 (5 bases). The source is a woman between 70 and 85 years old with acute or convalescent COVID-19. DNA for the CDR3: TGTGCCAGCAGCTTACTGCAGGGAAGCACAGATACGCAGTATTTT. Protein product: CASSLLQGSTDTQYF.